One and the same sample provided the 27 T cell receptor beta chains below, sequenced in a study of OX40 agonist ivuxolimab in advanced cancers. Assay used: immunoSEQ multiplex PCR; TCRdb lists only in-frame clones, some missing. The repertoire holds 55,000 to 75,000 clones, with around 90% as singletons. The sample consisted of CD4+ or CD8+ T cells sorted from blood, taken in a trial of the OX40 agonist ivuxolimab. These receptors originate from an adult with an advanced solid tumor such as melanoma, head and neck, liver or kidney cancer.

Here the CDR3 DNA reads TGTGCCAGCAGCTTAGTGTTGGCGGGGGCGGATGAAAAACTGTTTTTT. It encodes CASSLVLAGADEKLFF. V and J are TRBV7-2 and TRBJ1-4; TRBD1 is a possible D gene (6 bases). CDR3 size: 16 residues. Trimming left V 1 base short and J 6 bases short, with 15 bases between. The germline V gene has CDR1 SGHTA and CDR2 FQGNSA.

The rearrangement links TRBV7-2 to TRBJ2-1, with 7 positions matching TRBD1. The V gene's germline CDR1 is SGHTA and CDR2 FQGNSA. V lost 2 bases and J lost 0; bases outside the gene matches: 10. This CDR3 region has 18 residues. The CDR3 sequence is CASSLWTGGGISYNEQFF. The CDR3 nucleotides are TGTGCCAGCAGCTTATGGACAGGAGGCGGCATCTCCTACAATGAGCAGTTCTTC.

This clone appeared once. As DNA, the CDR3 is TGTGCCAGCAGCCCGGGGGCTGCAACTAATGAAAAACTGTTTTTT. This gives the protein CASSPGAATNEKLFF. The chain recombines TRBV7-3 with TRBJ1-4; maybe TRBD1 (6 bases). The V and J ends lost 5 bases and 0 bases respectively, with 10 bases between them. Germline lookup yields CDR1 SGHTA and CDR2 FQGTGA. This CDR3 has 15 residues.

V gene TRBV7-3 combines with J gene TRBJ2-1, with D possibly matching TRBD1 (6 bases). The CDR3 extends over 13 amino acids. The V gene lost 3 bases and the J gene lost 9 bases, with 12 bases spanning the gap. The germline gives CDR1 SGHTA, CDR2 FQGTGA. CDR3 nucleotides: TGTGCCAGCAGCTTTCGACAGGCAAGTGAGCAGTTCTTC. Its protein product is CASSFRQASEQFF.

V usage is TRBV6-5 and J usage is TRBJ1-5, with D unresolved. This CDR3 spans 12 amino acids. Germline-derived CDR1 and CDR2 are MNHEY and SVGAGI. The V gene lost 8 bases and the J gene lost 5 bases, with 10 bases spanning the gap. CDR3 sequence reads: CASGRLDQPQHF. Written as DNA, the CDR3 is TGTGCCAGCGGGCGGCTGGATCAGCCCCAGCATTTT.

This chain uses TRBV7-8 with TRBJ2-7; tentative D call: TRBD2 (6 bases). Germline loops: CDR1 SGHVS, CDR2 FQNEAQ. V was cut by 5 bases and J by 0 bases, with 17 bases left in between. The CDR3 has 16 residues. In DNA, the CDR3 is TGTGCCAGCAGCCTGGGGGTGATTAGCGGCTCCTACGAGCAGTACTTC. Residues: CASSLGVISGSYEQYF.

The DNA of the CDR3 is TGTGCCAGCAGTGACCGCTTGGGCAATCAGCCCCAGCATTTT. Translated: CASSDRLGNQPQHF. This sequence joins TRBV2 and TRBJ1-5; D gene ambiguous. Looked up from germline, CDR1 is SNHLY and CDR2 is FYNNEI. The CDR3 has 14 amino acids. Trimming removed 3 bases at V and 2 bases at J, with 8 bases between.

This clone was detected only once. V gene TRBV28 combines with J gene TRBJ2-1, with D perhaps matching TRBD2 (5 bases). The CDR3 covers 13 residues. V was clipped by 10 bases and J by 6 bases, with 16 bases between them. Germline V CDR1 and CDR2: MDHEN, SYDVKM. The CDR3 DNA follows: TGTGCCACCCCCTCCCCCCGGGGCAATGAGCAGTTCTTC. Protein sequence: CATPSPRGNEQFF.

The chain has TRBV28 and TRBJ2-3, with 12 positions matching TRBD2. CDR3 length: 19 residues. CDR1 is MDHEN and CDR2 is SYDVKM in the germline V gene. V trimming: 5 bases; J trimming: 2 bases; junction bases outside the gene matches: 14. The CDR3 nucleotides are TGTGCCAGCAGTCCATTCCGAGCTAGCGGGGGGGCCCCCACAGATACGCAGTATTTT. It specifies CASSPFRASGGAPTDTQYF.

The V and J genes are TRBV5-6 and TRBJ1-1; TRBD1 aligns across 8 bases. In germline, CDR1 is SGHDT, CDR2 YYEEEE. V shed 4 bases and J 4 bases; nucleotides not matched to a gene: 6. The CDR3 is 14 residues long. DNA of the CDR3: TGTGCCAGCAGCGGAAACAGGGGGGGCACTGAAGCTTTCTTT. It is translated as CASSGNRGGTEAFF.

The chain combines TRBV18 with TRBJ2-5; 8 bases line up with TRBD2. This CDR3 is 16 amino acids long. V gave up 2 bases and J gave up 5 bases; unmatched junction bases: 10. Germline loops: CDR1 KGHSH, CDR2 LQKENI. The CDR3 loop reads CASSPLALAGLETQYF. For the CDR3, the DNA is TGTGCCAGCTCACCATTGGCCCTAGCGGGTCTGGAGACCCAGTACTTC.

The chain employs TRBV10-3 and TRBJ2-3; 12 bases fit TRBD2. The length of the CDR3 is 18 residues. The germline CDR1 and CDR2 sequences are ENHRY and SYGVKD. Trimming at V came to 10 bases and at J to 2 bases, leaving 16 bases not matched to a gene. The CDR3: CATYAGLAGGINTDTQYF. Written as DNA, the CDR3 is TGTGCCACCTATGCAGGGCTAGCGGGAGGGATAAACACAGATACGCAGTATTTT.

This rearrangement joins TRBV23-1 to TRBJ1-1; D uncertain. TRBV23-1 is placed among ORFs of uncertain function. Trimming cost V 3 bases and J 0 bases, with 14 bases left between them. CDR3 length equals 16 residues. The chain's CDR3 is CASSHSPDSMNTEAFF. Here the CDR3 DNA reads TGCGCCAGCAGTCACTCCCCGGACTCTATGAACACTGAAGCTTTCTTT.

This chain links TRBV7-2 with TRBJ2-7; 7 bases fit TRBD1. CDR3 length: 14 residues. The V segment lost 6 bases and the J segment 0 bases; nucleotides outside the gene matches: 5. Germline V gene lookup returns CDR1 SGHTA and CDR2 FQGNSA. CDR3 region: CASRPGQASYEQYF. The CDR3 DNA sequence: TGTGCCAGCAGGCCCGGACAGGCCTCCTACGAGCAGTACTTC.

The V and J genes are TRBV28 and TRBJ1-1; no clear D gene. The V end lost 5 bases, the J end lost 2 bases, and 15 bases lay between the germline ends. Germline CDR1 and CDR2: MDHEN and SYDVKM. The CDR3 is made up of 15 amino acids. In DNA form, the CDR3 reads TGTGCCAGCAGTCCTCCCGGTTACCAAAACACTGAAGCTTTCTTT. This gives the protein CASSPPGYQNTEAFF.

In its sample, this clone was seen a few times. The rearrangement links TRBV5-4 to TRBJ2-1; 7 bases match TRBD1. Trimming cost V 1 base and J 5 bases; bases outside gene matches: 6. The CDR3 runs 15 residues. Germline V lookup: CDR1 SGHNT, CDR2 YYREEE (reference sequence). CDR3 in amino acids: CASSLSGGFNNEQFF. The CDR3, as DNA: TGTGCCAGCAGCTTGTCAGGGGGATTTAACAATGAGCAGTTCTTC.

The rearrangement uses TRBV28 and TRBJ2-5; D gene ambiguous. V lost 3 bases to trimming and J lost 3 bases, with 2 bases between them. This CDR3 contains 11 residues. In germline, CDR1 is MDHEN, CDR2 SYDVKM. The CDR3 sequence is CASSFEETQYF. The DNA of the CDR3 is TGTGCCAGCAGTTTCGAAGAGACCCAGTACTTC.

This chain links TRBV6-5 with TRBJ2-3, with no clear D. Germline V gives CDR1 MNHEY, CDR2 SVGAGI. Between the trimmed V and J ends, which lost 7 bases and 2 bases, there was a span of 4 bases. The CDR3 extends over 11 amino acids. CDR3 DNA: TGTGCCAGCACCAACACAGATACGCAGTATTTT. As protein: CASTNTDTQYF.

This clone is large by share. The chain carries TRBV11-3 and TRBJ2-3; possible D gene TRBD2, 6 bases. Looked up from germline, CDR1 is SGHNT and CDR2 is YENEEA. V shed 5 bases and J shed 2 bases, with 11 bases lying between them. The CDR3 has 14 amino acids. CDR3 coding DNA: TGTGCCAGCAGCAAGGGACTGTTCACAGATACGCAGTATTTT. Amino acid sequence: CASSKGLFTDTQYF.

This chain joins TRBV6-7 and TRBJ2-1, with TRBD2 matching over 8 bases. TRBV6-7 is sorted into the ORF group, with uncertain function. V lost 0 bases and J lost 7; bases outside the gene matches: 2. The CDR3 has 14 residues. CDR3 nucleotide sequence: TGTGCCAGCAGTTACTCTAGCGGGATGAATGAGCAGTTCTTC. Translation: CASSYSSGMNEQFF.

The gene calls are TRBV28 and TRBJ1-1; D not resolved. The CDR3 has 11 amino acids. V lost 1 base and J lost 6, with 3 bases in between. Per the germline V gene, CDR1 is MDHEN and CDR2 is SYDVKM. The CDR3 reads CASSLYSEAFF. CDR3 nucleotides: TGTGCCAGCAGTTTATATTCTGAAGCTTTCTTT.

The chain joins TRBV9 to TRBJ2-7; 8 nucleotides agree with TRBD1. The germline gives CDR1 SGDLS, CDR2 YYNGEE. V was clipped by 3 bases and J by 2 bases; unmatched bases: 4. This CDR3 region has 14 residues. The CDR3 region has the DNA TGTGCCAGCAGCGGACAGGGGCTACCCTACGAGCAGTACTTC. This encodes CASSGQGLPYEQYF.

V is TRBV12-5 and J is TRBJ2-3, with 7 bases that match TRBD1. This CDR3 comprises 15 residues. The V gene end was trimmed by 7 bases and the J gene end by 0 bases; junction bases not matched to a gene: 7. Germline V gene data show CDR1 as LGHNT and CDR2 as FRNRAP. CDR3 in DNA: TGTGCTAGTGTTTCGGACAGGACGAGCACAGATACGCAGTATTTT. It translates to CASVSDRTSTDTQYF.

The chain has TRBV28 and TRBJ2-1; D is uncertain. Germline assignment: CDR1 MDHEN and CDR2 SYDVKM. This CDR3 spans 14 amino acids. The V end lost 7 bases, the J end lost 4 bases, and 14 bases lay between the germline ends. Here the CDR3 reads CASKGAAAYNEQFF. CDR3 in DNA: TGTGCCAGCAAAGGAGCTGCCGCTTACAATGAGCAGTTCTTC.

In its sample, this clone was seen once. The rearrangement joins TRBV11-3 to TRBJ2-1; TRBD2 agrees at 9 bases. Germline V gene lookup returns CDR1 SGHNT and CDR2 YENEEA. This CDR3 is 15 amino acids long. Trimming removed 3 bases from V and 7 bases from J; junction bases left unmatched: 7. In nucleotides, the CDR3 is TGTGCCAGCAGCTTGAGTAGCGGGAGTCCGAATGAGCAGTTCTTC. It is translated as CASSLSSGSPNEQFF.

The chain links TRBV20-1 to TRBJ2-7; no clear D gene. The CDR3 loop spans 10 amino acids. The V end lost 4 bases, the J end lost 3 bases, and 4 bases lay between the germline ends. Germline V CDR1 and CDR2: DFQATT, SNEGSKA (reference sequence). The chain's CDR3 is CSAMIYEQYF. The CDR3 region has the DNA TGCAGTGCTATGATCTACGAGCAGTACTTC.

The gene calls are TRBV7-8 and TRBJ2-5; D remains unclear. CDR3 size: 15 residues. With 4 bases removed from V and 4 bases from J, the gap between germline ends came to 16 bases. The germline CDR1 and CDR2 sequences are SGHVS and FQNEAQ. DNA for the CDR3: TGTGCCAGCAGCTCCCGCGATCGCGTCGGAGAGACCCAGTACTTC. It codes for CASSSRDRVGETQYF.